These 28 T cell receptor beta chains came from one sample sequenced in a study of T cell changes during pregnancy in multiple sclerosis. The assay was immunoSEQ multiplex PCR, and TCRdb's table has in-frame clones only and misses some. In the table there are around 52,000 clones, approximately 87% of which are singletons. The sequencing input was peripheral blood from another person, used as feeder cells. Receptors were obtained from a human donor whose cells served as feeder cells for cultures in a pregnancy study.

This chain links TRBV7-9 with TRBJ2-5, with D hard to call. In germline, CDR1 is SEHNR, CDR2 FQNEAQ (reference sequence). Between the trimmed V and J ends, which lost 3 bases and 1 base, there was a span of 6 bases. The CDR3 length is 13 residues. CDR3 loop: CASSLLPQETQYF. Written as DNA, the CDR3 is TGTGCCAGCAGCTTGTTACCCCAAGAGACCCAGTACTTC. Based on the CDR3 plus reference TRBV7-9 and TRBJ2-5, the full variable domain is DTGVSQNPRHKITKRGQNVTFRCDPISEHNRLYWYRQTLGQGPEFLTYFQNEAQLEKSRLLSDRFSAERPKGSFSTLEIQRTEQGDSAMYLCASSLLPQETQYFGPGTRLLVL.

The chain employs TRBV5-1 and TRBJ1-3, with D maybe TRBD1 (5 bases). The CDR3 sequence is 15 residues long. Germline V gene lookup returns CDR1 SGHRS and CDR2 YFSETQ. Trimming took 7 bases from V and 0 from J, leaving 14 bases between them. In nucleotides, the CDR3 is TGCGCCAGCTTGGGGGGTGGAGTCTCTGGAAACACCATATATTTT. As protein: CASLGGGVSGNTIYF.

The chain couples TRBV5-6 to TRBJ1-1; D may be TRBD1 (6 bases). This CDR3 has 17 residues. The ends were cut back, 5 bases at V and 1 base at J, with 21 bases in the middle. Looked up from germline, CDR1 is SGHDT and CDR2 is YYEEEE. CDR3 protein: CASRPLKQGFGNTEAFF. DNA for the CDR3: TGTGCCAGCAGGCCCCTTAAACAGGGATTCGGGAACACTGAAGCTTTCTTT.

The V gene is TRBV2, the J gene TRBJ1-5; 7 bases match TRBD1. This CDR3 comprises 14 residues. V shed 7 bases and J 5 bases; nucleotides not matched to a gene: 8. Germline V gene sequence: CDR1 SNHLY, CDR2 FYNNEI. CDR3 region: CASTLDRHYQPQHF. CDR3 DNA sequence: TGTGCCAGCACTCTGGACAGGCATTATCAGCCCCAGCATTTT. Based on the CDR3 plus reference TRBV2 and TRBJ1-5, the full variable domain is EPEVTQTPSHQVTQMGQEVILRCVPISNHLYFYWYRQILGQKVEFLVSFYNNEISEKSEIFDDQFSVERPDGSNFTLKIRSTKLEDSAMYFCASTLDRHYQPQHFGDGTRLSIL.

V and J are TRBV7-2 and TRBJ1-2, with TRBD1 as a possible D gene (5 bases). Germline CDR1 reads SGHTA; CDR2 reads FQGNSA. V was cut by 5 bases and J by 2 bases, with 12 bases left in between. This CDR3 is 14 amino acids long. CDR3 sequence reads: CASSPGALNYGYTF. The CDR3 DNA is TGTGCCAGCAGCCCCGGGGCGCTAAACTATGGCTACACCTTC.

This chain uses TRBV30 with TRBJ2-5; TRBD1 matches at 7 bases. CDR1 is GTSNPN, CDR2 SVGIG, per germline (reference sequence). V was pared by 2 bases and J by 3 bases, with 6 bases of the junction left unmatched. The CDR3 loop spans 14 amino acids. In nucleotides, the CDR3 is TGTGCCTGGAGTAGTGGGCAGGGGGAAGAGACCCAGTACTTC. It encodes CAWSSGQGEETQYF.

The chain employs TRBV5-1 and TRBJ2-2, with 7 bases fitting TRBD1. This CDR3 has 15 amino acids. The V and J ends lost 3 bases and 7 bases, in that order; junction bases with no gene match: 9. Germline CDR1 reads SGHRS; CDR2 reads YFSETQ. This CDR3 is CASSSIDRAIGELFF. The CDR3 DNA reads TGCGCCAGCAGCTCTATCGACAGGGCGATCGGGGAGCTGTTTTTT.

The chain is built from TRBV6-5 and TRBJ2-7; 11 bases line up with TRBD1. Germline assignment: CDR1 MNHEY and CDR2 SVGAGI. CDR3 length: 16 amino acids. Trimming cost V 0 bases and J 3 bases; bases outside gene matches: 4. The CDR3 protein is CASSYSWTGGNYEQYF. In DNA form, the CDR3 reads TGTGCCAGCAGTTACTCATGGACAGGGGGCAACTACGAGCAGTACTTC.

The chain employs TRBV27 and TRBJ2-1; 9 bases align to TRBD1. The CDR3 length is 14 residues. The junction had 4 bases not matched to a gene; V was cut back by 2 bases and J by 8 bases. Germline assignment: CDR1 MNHEY and CDR2 SMNVEV (reference sequence). In DNA form, the CDR3 reads TGTGCCAGCAGTTTAGAACAGGGGGCTTATGAGCAGTTCTTC. It translates to CASSLEQGAYEQFF.

In this sample, this clone turned up once. J is TRBJ2-2 and V is TRBV6-4, with 8 bases aligning to TRBD2. With V trimmed by 0 bases and J by 6 bases, 6 bases remained unmatched. This CDR3 is built from 16 residues. The germline V gene has CDR1 MRHNA and CDR2 SNTAGT. CDR3 sequence (DNA): TGTGCCAGCAGTGACTCGGGGAGCGGGGGCCCCGGGGAGCTGTTTTTT. It codes for CASSDSGSGGPGELFF.

V gene TRBV11-3 combines with J gene TRBJ1-1; D may be TRBD1 (6 bases). Deletions cut 5 bases from V and 7 bases from J, with 17 bases between. There are 14 residues in the CDR3. Germline assignment: CDR1 SGHNT and CDR2 YENEEA. CDR3 nucleotide sequence: TGTGCCAGCAGCCCTGGGGGGGGCGCGGGTGAAGCTTTCTTT. Its protein product is CASSPGGGAGEAFF.

CDR3 nucleotide sequence: TGTGCCAGCAGCGTCAGAGCCGGACAGGCTCAGTTCTTC. This codes for CASSVRAGQAQFF. The rearrangement joins TRBV9 to TRBJ2-1, with 7 bases aligning to TRBD1. The CDR3 loop spans 13 amino acids. The germline CDR1 and CDR2 sequences are SGDLS and YYNGEE. V trimming: 2 bases; J trimming: 13 bases; junction bases outside the gene matches: 9.

V and J are TRBV11-2 and TRBJ2-5; a weak D match, TRBD1 (8 bases). From germline, CDR1 is SGHAT and CDR2 FQNNGV. The CDR3 loop spans 15 amino acids. The V end lost 3 bases, the J end lost 4 bases, and 15 bases lay between the germline ends. The CDR3: CASSFGQGGGETQYF. In DNA form, the CDR3 reads TGTGCCAGCAGCTTCGGACAGGGAGGGGGAGAGACCCAGTACTTC.

The V and J genes are TRBV19 and TRBJ2-7, with 10 bases identical to TRBD1. This CDR3 has 13 residues. Trimming cost V 6 bases and J 3 bases; bases outside gene matches: 2. Germline V lookup: CDR1 LNHDA, CDR2 SQIVND (reference sequence). CDR3 nucleotides: TGTGCCAGTAGCCGGACAGGGGGCTACGAGCAGTACTTC. Translation gives CASSRTGGYEQYF. Drawing the rest from reference TRBV19 and TRBJ2-7, the complete variable domain is DGGITQSPKYLFRKEGQNVTLSCEQNLNHDAMYWYRQDPGQGLRLIYYSQIVNDFQKGDIAEGYSVSREKKESFPLTVTSAQKNPTAFYLCASSRTGGYEQYFGPGTRLTVT.

The chain carries TRBV9 and TRBJ2-7; D is unclear. The CDR3 loop spans 16 amino acids. Trimming cost V 3 bases and J 3 bases, with 19 bases left between them. Germline lookup yields CDR1 SGDLS and CDR2 YYNGEE. The CDR3 protein is CASSANQAAMGYEQYF. DNA of the CDR3: TGTGCCAGCAGCGCCAATCAGGCCGCCATGGGCTACGAGCAGTACTTC.

The V gene is TRBV14, the J gene TRBJ2-7; 7 nucleotides agree with TRBD1. The junction had 22 bases not matched to a gene; V was cut back by 0 bases and J by 5 bases. CDR1 and CDR2 (germline): SGHDN, FVKESK. The CDR3 consists of 20 residues. CDR3 residues: CASSQEKSRLGTVRVNEQYF. In DNA form, the CDR3 reads TGTGCCAGCAGCCAAGAAAAGTCCAGGCTCGGGACAGTGAGGGTTAACGAGCAGTACTTC. Supplemented by reference TRBV14 and TRBJ2-7, the full variable domain reads EAGVTQFPSHSVIEKGQTVTLRCDPISGHDNLYWYRRVMGKEIKFLLHFVKESKQDESGMPNNRFLAERTGGTYSTLKVQPAELEDSGVYFCASSQEKSRLGTVRVNEQYFGPGTRLTVT.

The chain combines TRBV9 with TRBJ1-1; TRBD1 agrees at 10 bases. CDR3 length equals 14 residues. With V trimmed by 0 bases and J by 4 bases, 0 bases remained unmatched. Germline lookup yields CDR1 SGDLS and CDR2 YYNGEE. As DNA, the CDR3 is TGTGCCAGCAGCGTAGGGACAGGGGGCACTGAAGCTTTCTTT. It translates to CASSVGTGGTEAFF.

The chain couples TRBV5-1 to TRBJ1-3; 7 positions agree with TRBD1. V dropped 7 bases and J dropped 3; count of bases not matched to a gene: 4. This CDR3 contains 13 residues. Germline lookup yields CDR1 SGHRS and CDR2 YFSETQ. The CDR3 protein is CASSGTDGNTIYF. DNA of the CDR3: TGCGCCAGCTCCGGGACAGATGGAAACACCATATATTTT. The whole variable domain, filled in from reference TRBV5-1 and TRBJ1-3, reads KAGVTQTPRYLIKTRGQQVTLSCSPISGHRSVSWYQQTPGQGLQFLFEYFSETQRNKGNFPGRFSGRQFSNSRSEMNVSTLELGDSALYLCASSGTDGNTIYFGEGSWLTVV.

The V and J genes are TRBV2 and TRBJ2-7, with a tentative D call TRBD1 (5 bases). V lost 6 bases and J lost 5, with 11 bases in between. Germline V gene data show CDR1 as SNHLY and CDR2 as FYNNEI. The CDR3 is 12 amino acids. This CDR3 reads CASRPNRNEQYF. The CDR3 nucleotides read TGTGCCAGCAGACCCAACAGGAACGAGCAGTACTTC.

The chain employs TRBV25-1 and TRBJ1-6; 9 bases align to TRBD1. V lost 0 bases to trimming and J lost 8 bases; unmatched junction nucleotides: 8. This CDR3 comprises 17 residues. Germline loops: CDR1 MGHDK, CDR2 SYGVNS. The CDR3 here is CASSEYLGTGRDSPLHF. The CDR3 coding sequence is TGTGCCAGCAGTGAATATCTAGGGACAGGGAGGGATTCACCCCTCCACTTT.

The V and J genes are TRBV5-1 and TRBJ1-1; TRBD1 matches at 10 bases. The CDR3 extends over 17 amino acids. The germline V gene encodes CDR1 SGHRS and CDR2 YFSETQ. V lost 4 bases and J lost 0; bases outside the gene matches: 9. DNA for the CDR3: TGCGCCAGCAGCCCTCTGGGGACAGGGGTCATGAACACTGAAGCTTTCTTT. Translating it yields CASSPLGTGVMNTEAFF.

This sequence joins TRBV7-9 and TRBJ1-1, with D unresolved. Per germline, CDR1 SEHNR and CDR2 FQNEAQ (reference sequence). With 4 bases removed from V and 5 bases from J, the gap between germline ends came to 11 bases. This CDR3 region has 13 residues. The CDR3 sequence is CASSSSLGTEAFF. CDR3 coding DNA: TGTGCCAGCAGCTCCTCGCTTGGGACTGAAGCTTTCTTT.

The CDR3 region is CASSLERGRTRNTEAFF. The CDR3 DNA is TGTGCCAGCAGCTTAGAGCGGGGCAGAACCCGCAACACTGAAGCTTTCTTT. The chain uses TRBV7-9 and TRBJ1-1, with TRBD1 as a possible D gene (5 bases). Germline lookup yields CDR1 SEHNR and CDR2 FQNEAQ (reference sequence). CDR3 size: 17 residues. Trimming cost V 1 base and J 2 bases, with 17 bases left between them. The variable domain in full, with the rest retrieved from reference TRBV7-9 and TRBJ1-1, is DTGVSQNPRHKITKRGQNVTFRCDPISEHNRLYWYRQTLGQGPEFLTYFQNEAQLEKSRLLSDRFSAERPKGSFSTLEIQRTEQGDSAMYLCASSLERGRTRNTEAFFGQGTRLTVV.

The gene calls are TRBV19 and TRBJ1-5; D is uncertain. Germline values: CDR1 LNHDA, CDR2 SQIVND (reference sequence). The V end lost 7 bases, the J end lost 0 bases, and 16 bases lay between the germline ends. The CDR3 is 16 amino acids. The CDR3 coding sequence is TGTGCCAGTACCGATGGGCGGGGAAGTAGCAATCAGCCCCAGCATTTT. It translates to CASTDGRGSSNQPQHF.

The rearrangement joins TRBV19 to TRBJ2-7; the match to TRBD1 covers 7 bases. This CDR3 has 15 residues. The germline CDR1 and CDR2 sequences are LNHDA and SQIVND (reference sequence). The V and J ends lost 9 bases and 0 bases, in that order; junction bases with no gene match: 11. For the CDR3, the DNA is TGTGCCAGCGGGAAGACAGGGCAGGGCTCCTACGAGCAGTACTTC. It encodes CASGKTGQGSYEQYF.

This sequence joins TRBV2 and TRBJ2-7; D is ambiguous. Per the germline V gene, CDR1 is SNHLY and CDR2 is FYNNEI. The CDR3 covers 13 residues. V lost 3 bases and J 5 bases, leaving 11 bases between the germline ends. The DNA for the CDR3 is TGTGCCAGCAGTGATGGGTTCACTAACGAGCAGTACTTC. It yields the protein CASSDGFTNEQYF.

The rearrangement uses TRBV28 and TRBJ2-7, with TRBD2 as a possible D gene (6 bases). Germline CDR1 MDHEN, CDR2 SYDVKM. Deletions cut 8 bases from V and 0 bases from J, with 23 bases between. The CDR3 has 17 amino acids. CDR3 sequence reads: CASVSLRGRRSSYEQYF. The CDR3, as DNA: TGTGCCAGCGTGTCGCTTCGTGGGAGGCGGAGCTCCTACGAGCAGTACTTC.

The V gene is TRBV11-3, the J gene TRBJ2-3, with 13 nucleotides matching TRBD2. The CDR3 is 16 residues long. Germline CDR1 and CDR2: SGHNT and YENEEA. Germline trimming cut 5 bases from V and 3 bases from J; bases unmatched to any gene: 5. CDR3 nucleotides: TGTGCCAGCAGCCTGACTAGCGGGGGGTTGACAGATACGCAGTATTTT. Encoded protein: CASSLTSGGLTDTQYF.